This is a list of T cell receptor beta chains from one sample in a study of T cell responses to AZD1222 COVID-19 vaccine. Method: immunoSEQ multiplex PCR; TCRdb's copy keeps in-frame clones and lacks some. There are roughly 180,000 clones in the sample; roughly nine tenths occur only once, and 1.5% to 2% lies in the top ten. Material: peripheral blood, obtained 28 days after the second AZD1222 dose. The receptor source for this set is an adult who received the AZD1222 COVID-19 vaccine. Both conserved end residues are part of each CDR3. The order of the fields is clone size, J gene, D gene, V gene, CDR3 DNA, CDR3 protein. The D gene is left open where the match is weak. A clone size is listed for some rows: how often the clone was seen (once, few, many), or a class if it is expanded.

clone_size: NA; j_call: TRBJ1-6; d_call: TRBD1; v_call: TRBV19; cdr3_nt: TGTGCCAGTAGTCTTACCGGGACAGGGGAGAGAACCCTCCACTTT; cdr3_aa: CASSLTGTGERTLHF
clone_size: once; j_call: TRBJ1-4; d_call: NA; v_call: TRBV5-3; cdr3_nt: TGTGCCAGAAGCCGGGGTGGCCGGGGCGAAAAACTGTTTTTT; cdr3_aa: CARSRGGRGEKLFF
clone_size: NA; j_call: TRBJ1-2; d_call: NA; v_call: TRBV18; cdr3_nt: TGTGCCAGCTCACCGGGTCAATCCTATGGCTACACCTTC; cdr3_aa: CASSPGQSYGYTF
clone_size: NA; j_call: TRBJ2-2; d_call: NA; v_call: TRBV5-6; cdr3_nt: TGTGCCAGCAGCTGGAGCAGCGGGGAGCTGTTTTTT; cdr3_aa: CASSWSSGELFF
clone_size: NA; j_call: TRBJ2-3; d_call: NA; v_call: TRBV4-1; cdr3_nt: TGCGCCAGCAGCCGCCTGAGGGGCACAGATACGCAGTATTTT; cdr3_aa: CASSRLRGTDTQYF
clone_size: once; j_call: TRBJ1-4; d_call: NA; v_call: TRBV7-2; cdr3_nt: TGTGCCAGCAGCTTAAGGGCGGGTGGGGAAAAACTGTTTTTT; cdr3_aa: CASSLRAGGEKLFF
clone_size: NA; j_call: TRBJ2-3; d_call: NA; v_call: TRBV24-1; cdr3_nt: TGTGCCACCAGTGGCGGGCAGGGCACAGATACGCAGTATTTT; cdr3_aa: CATSGGQGTDTQYF
clone_size: NA; j_call: TRBJ1-1; d_call: NA; v_call: TRBV12-5; cdr3_nt: TGTGCTAGTGGTCCGAGACGGTCCACCTTGAACACTGAAGCTTTCTTT; cdr3_aa: CASGPRRSTLNTEAFF
clone_size: NA; j_call: TRBJ1-6; d_call: NA; v_call: TRBV3-1/TRBV3-2; cdr3_nt: TGTGCCAGCAGCCCCCGGACAGATAATTCACCCCTCCACTTT; cdr3_aa: CASSPRTDNSPLHF
clone_size: NA; j_call: TRBJ2-2; d_call: NA; v_call: TRBV18; cdr3_nt: TGTGCCAGCTCACAACAGATACCTCAGTTTAACACCGGGGAGCTGTTTTTT; cdr3_aa: CASSQQIPQFNTGELFF
clone_size: few; j_call: TRBJ2-3; d_call: NA; v_call: TRBV5-1; cdr3_nt: TGCGCCAGCAGCTTGGTGGGCACAGATACGCAGTATTTT; cdr3_aa: CASSLVGTDTQYF
clone_size: NA; j_call: TRBJ1-6; d_call: NA; v_call: TRBV7-6; cdr3_nt: TGTGCCAGCAGCTTAGAGGACCGCAGGGGTAATTCACCCCTCCACTTT; cdr3_aa: CASSLEDRRGNSPLHF
clone_size: NA; j_call: TRBJ2-1; d_call: NA; v_call: TRBV10-3; cdr3_nt: TGTGCCATCAGTGTCGGACGGGGCTCCTACAATGAGCAGTTCTTC; cdr3_aa: CAISVGRGSYNEQFF
clone_size: NA; j_call: TRBJ1-1; d_call: TRBD1; v_call: TRBV10-3; cdr3_nt: TGTGCCATCCGACAGGGGAAAGCGGCTGAAGCTTTCTTT; cdr3_aa: CAIRQGKAAEAFF
clone_size: few; j_call: TRBJ2-7; d_call: TRBD1; v_call: TRBV18; cdr3_nt: TGTGCCAGCTCACCGCCGGACAGGGTAGAGCAGTACTTC; cdr3_aa: CASSPPDRVEQYF
clone_size: NA; j_call: TRBJ2-1; d_call: TRBD2; v_call: TRBV18; cdr3_nt: TGTGCCAGCTCTGGGATGTCGTCTAGCGGGGTTATTAGGTATGAGCAGTTCTTC; cdr3_aa: CASSGMSSSGVIRYEQFF
clone_size: NA; j_call: TRBJ1-1; d_call: TRBD1; v_call: TRBV5-6; cdr3_nt: TGTGCCAGCAGCTTGGAGAGGGGGCGCCTGAACACTGAAGCTTTCTTT; cdr3_aa: CASSLERGRLNTEAFF
clone_size: NA; j_call: TRBJ2-7; d_call: NA; v_call: TRBV2; cdr3_nt: TGTGCCAGCAGTCGACAGAGGAGCTCCTACGAGCAGTACTTC; cdr3_aa: CASSRQRSSYEQYF
clone_size: NA; j_call: TRBJ1-6; d_call: NA; v_call: TRBV10-2; cdr3_nt: TGCGCCACCCAAAAGGAGGGACATAATAATTCACCCCTCCACTTT; cdr3_aa: CATQKEGHNNSPLHF
clone_size: NA; j_call: TRBJ2-7; d_call: TRBD2; v_call: TRBV18; cdr3_nt: TGTGCCAGCTCGCCCCTAGCGGGCCCGAGCTCCTACGAGCAGTACTTC; cdr3_aa: CASSPLAGPSSYEQYF
clone_size: NA; j_call: TRBJ2-3; d_call: TRBD1; v_call: TRBV6-5; cdr3_nt: TGTGCCAGCAGTCAGGGGGTTCGGACAGATACGCAGTATTTT; cdr3_aa: CASSQGVRTDTQYF
clone_size: NA; j_call: TRBJ1-5; d_call: NA; v_call: TRBV30; cdr3_nt: TGTGCCTGGAGTGCACACGTGGGGGCCTTCAATCAGCCCCAGCATTTT; cdr3_aa: CAWSAHVGAFNQPQHF
clone_size: NA; j_call: TRBJ1-3; d_call: NA; v_call: TRBV7-2; cdr3_nt: TGTGCCAGCAGCTTAGCCCCCGCTGGAAACACCATATATTTT; cdr3_aa: CASSLAPAGNTIYF
clone_size: NA; j_call: TRBJ2-1; d_call: TRBD2; v_call: TRBV5-6; cdr3_nt: TGTGCCAGCAGCGCCTCGACTAGCAGACTCTACAATGAGCAGTTCTTC; cdr3_aa: CASSASTSRLYNEQFF
clone_size: NA; j_call: TRBJ2-1; d_call: NA; v_call: TRBV6-2/TRBV6-3; cdr3_nt: TGTGCCAGCAGTTACACCCTCGGGAGATACAATGAGCAGTTCTTC; cdr3_aa: CASSYTLGRYNEQFF
clone_size: NA; j_call: TRBJ1-6; d_call: TRBD1; v_call: TRBV27; cdr3_nt: TGTGCCAGCAGTTCCCGCCAGGGGGGCGAGGAGAATTCACCCCTCCACTTT; cdr3_aa: CASSSRQGGEENSPLHF
clone_size: NA; j_call: TRBJ1-3; d_call: NA; v_call: TRBV30; cdr3_nt: TGTGCCTGGGCGATTGGTTCTGGAAACACCATATATTTT; cdr3_aa: CAWAIGSGNTIYF
clone_size: NA; j_call: TRBJ1-4; d_call: TRBD1; v_call: TRBV18; cdr3_nt: TGTGCCAGCTCACTCGGACAGGGGGAAAAACTGTTTTTT; cdr3_aa: CASSLGQGEKLFF
clone_size: once; j_call: TRBJ2-5; d_call: TRBD2; v_call: TRBV15; cdr3_nt: TGTGCCACCAGCAGAGACCCGGGGGAGGGAGAGACCCAGTACTTC; cdr3_aa: CATSRDPGEGETQYF
clone_size: NA; j_call: TRBJ1-2; d_call: NA; v_call: TRBV20-1; cdr3_nt: TGCAGTGCTAGAGATGGTGTTGGCTACACCTTC; cdr3_aa: CSARDGVGYTF
clone_size: NA; j_call: TRBJ2-7; d_call: NA; v_call: TRBV4-3; cdr3_nt: TGCGCCAGCAGCCAAGATGCAGCCTCCTACGAGCAGTACTTC; cdr3_aa: CASSQDAASYEQYF
clone_size: NA; j_call: TRBJ2-2; d_call: TRBD2; v_call: TRBV4-3; cdr3_nt: TGCGCCAGCAGCCAAGATCGGCTAGCGGGGGGGCAAAACACCGGGGAGCTGTTTTTT; cdr3_aa: CASSQDRLAGGQNTGELFF
clone_size: once; j_call: TRBJ1-2; d_call: TRBD1; v_call: TRBV5-4; cdr3_nt: TGTGCCAGCAGCGGGACAGGGGTAGGCTACACCTTC; cdr3_aa: CASSGTGVGYTF
clone_size: NA; j_call: TRBJ2-7; d_call: TRBD2; v_call: TRBV14; cdr3_nt: TGTGCCAGCAGCCAAGTGGCTAGCGGGATCTACGAGCAGTACTTC; cdr3_aa: CASSQVASGIYEQYF
clone_size: NA; j_call: TRBJ1-1; d_call: NA; v_call: TRBV2; cdr3_nt: TGTGCCAGCAGTGTGGGGGTTCTGGCTTTCTTT; cdr3_aa: CASSVGVLAFF
clone_size: NA; j_call: TRBJ2-5; d_call: NA; v_call: TRBV2; cdr3_nt: TGTGCCAGCACAGAACGACGGGAGACCCAGTACTTC; cdr3_aa: CASTERRETQYF
clone_size: NA; j_call: TRBJ1-6; d_call: NA; v_call: TRBV7-3; cdr3_nt: TGTGCCAGCGCAGGAGACGGGCGTTCACCCCTCCACTTT; cdr3_aa: CASAGDGRSPLHF
clone_size: once; j_call: TRBJ1-5; d_call: NA; v_call: TRBV6-1; cdr3_nt: TGTGCCAGCAGTGAAGACGGGGATCAGCCCCAGCATTTT; cdr3_aa: CASSEDGDQPQHF